This passage covers 32 T cell receptor beta chains from one sample sequenced in a study of glioma-infiltrating T cells after dendritic cell vaccination. Assay used: immunoSEQ multiplex PCR; TCRdb lists only in-frame clones, some missing. Of around 96,000 clones listed, approximately 81% were seen once; the top ten hold about 6.5%. Sequencing used blood, obtained before dendritic cell vaccination. The receptor source for this set is a human donor with glioblastoma.

The chain employs TRBV10-3 and TRBJ1-1; weak D call: TRBD1 (5 bases). The germline CDR1 and CDR2 sequences are ENHRY and SYGVKD. The V end lost 3 bases, the J end lost 1 base, and 6 bases lay between the germline ends. The CDR3 has 13 amino acids. CDR3 loop: CAISDTGNTEAFF. The CDR3, as DNA: TGTGCCATCAGTGATACAGGGAACACTGAAGCTTTCTTT.

This rearrangement joins TRBV5-1 to TRBJ1-1; a possible D gene is TRBD1 (6 bases). V gave up 1 base and J gave up 3 bases, with 13 bases separating them. The CDR3 spans 15 residues. Germline CDR1 reads SGHRS; CDR2 reads YFSETQ. The CDR3 reads CASSLRGEGDTEAFF. In nucleotides, the CDR3 is TGCGCCAGCAGCTTGAGGGGGGAGGGGGACACTGAAGCTTTCTTT.

Remarks on this clone: One end of the junction does not line up with germline, which may come from a read error. This specimen includes other DNA sequences encoding the same CDR3. This CDR3 reads CSVDDRSTEAFF. The CDR3 DNA reads as TGCAGTGTTGATGACAGGAGCACTGAAGCTTTCTTT. This rearrangement joins TRBV29-1 to TRBJ1-1; D is perhaps TRBD1 (6 bases). Germline loops: CDR1 SQVTM, CDR2 ANQGSEA. The CDR3 is made up of 12 amino acids.

This clone was recorded once. This chain uses TRBV9 with TRBJ1-2; 9 bases are a match to TRBD1. CDR1 and CDR2 (germline): SGDLS, YYNGEE. Losses at the gene ends were 0 bases for V and 9 bases for J; bases not matched to a gene: 6. This CDR3 has 14 amino acids. CDR3: CASSVEGQGLSYTF. CDR3 DNA: TGTGCCAGCAGCGTAGAGGGACAGGGCTTGAGCTACACCTTC.

This clone was counted once. J is TRBJ2-3 and V is TRBV15; D gene uncertain. V dropped 0 bases and J dropped 5 bases, with 12 bases sitting between them. The CDR3 sequence is 15 residues long. Germline V gene data show CDR1 as LNHNV and CDR2 as YYDKDF (reference sequence). CDR3 sequence reads: CATSRDRSKLDTQYF. The CDR3, as DNA: TGTGCCACCAGCAGAGATAGGAGCAAATTAGATACGCAGTATTTT.

The chain links TRBV7-9 to TRBJ2-7, with 9 bases fitting TRBD2. The CDR3 runs to 16 residues. Trimming cost V 0 bases and J 1 base; bases outside gene matches: 4. Germline CDR1 SEHNR, CDR2 FQNEAQ (reference sequence). The CDR3 bases are TGTGCCAGCAGCTTAGCGTCGGGACTAGCTTCCTACGAGCAGTACTTC. It yields the protein CASSLASGLASYEQYF.

The chain recombines TRBV5-6 with TRBJ2-2; perhaps TRBD1 as D (5 bases). The CDR3 is 17 residues long. Trimming cost V 2 bases and J 1 base, with 15 bases left between them. The germline V gene encodes CDR1 SGHDT and CDR2 YYEEEE. This CDR3 is CASSFLPGQGNTGELFF. The CDR3 region has the DNA TGTGCCAGCAGCTTCTTACCTGGGCAGGGGAACACCGGGGAGCTGTTTTTT.

The chain's CDR3 is CASSLRTGGITYEQYF. DNA for the CDR3: TGTGCCAGCTCACTCCGGACAGGGGGGATTACCTACGAGCAGTACTTC. V is TRBV18 and J is TRBJ2-7, with TRBD1 matching 10 bases. Trimming took 4 bases from V and 2 from J; bases not matched to a gene: 8. The CDR3 runs 16 residues. Germline values: CDR1 KGHSH, CDR2 LQKENI.

The rearrangement joins TRBV7-2 to TRBJ2-7, with 8 positions matching TRBD1. From germline, CDR1 is SGHTA and CDR2 FQGNSA. The CDR3 is 15 residues long. The V segment lost 1 base and the J segment 5 bases; nucleotides outside the gene matches: 7. The CDR3 bases are TGTGCCAGCAGCTTAGTAGCAGGGGGCGGAGACGAGCAGTACTTC. Translated: CASSLVAGGGDEQYF.

This sequence joins TRBV7-9 and TRBJ1-2, with D unclear. Looked up from germline, CDR1 is SEHNR and CDR2 is FQNEAQ (reference sequence). The V end lost 3 bases, the J end lost 2 bases, and 10 bases lay between the germline ends. This CDR3 contains 14 residues. The CDR3 sequence: CASSFSSGNYGYTF. The CDR3 region has the DNA TGTGCCAGCAGCTTTTCCAGCGGAAACTATGGCTACACCTTC.

The rearrangement links TRBV5-1 to TRBJ2-2, with 9 bases identical to TRBD1. From germline, CDR1 is SGHRS and CDR2 YFSETQ. The CDR3 covers 15 residues. V shed 3 bases, J shed 7 bases, and the junction held 7 bases outside the gene matches. The CDR3 loop reads CASSWGDRDIGELFF. The CDR3 DNA reads as TGCGCCAGCAGCTGGGGGGACAGGGATATCGGGGAGCTGTTTTTT. Supplemented by reference TRBV5-1 and TRBJ2-2, the full variable domain reads KAGVTQTPRYLIKTRGQQVTLSCSPISGHRSVSWYQQTPGQGLQFLFEYFSETQRNKGNFPGRFSGRQFSNSRSEMNVSTLELGDSALYLCASSWGDRDIGELFFGEGSRLTVL.

This chain connects TRBV2 to TRBJ1-2, with 7 bases matching TRBD1. The CDR3 runs 13 residues. V shed 6 bases and J 7 bases; nucleotides not matched to a gene: 8. CDR1 and CDR2 (germline): SNHLY, FYNNEI. This chain's CDR3 is CASRTGTGGGYTF. The CDR3, as DNA: TGTGCCAGCAGGACAGGGACCGGGGGTGGCTACACCTTC. The full variable domain, with the rest looked up from reference TRBV2 and TRBJ1-2, is EPEVTQTPSHQVTQMGQEVILRCVPISNHLYFYWYRQILGQKVEFLVSFYNNEISEKSEIFDDQFSVERPDGSNFTLKIRSTKLEDSAMYFCASRTGTGGGYTFGSGTRLTVV.

V is TRBV27 and J is TRBJ1-1; unclear D gene. Germline CDR1 MNHEY, CDR2 SMNVEV (reference sequence). With 2 bases removed from V and 1 base from J, the gap between germline ends came to 11 bases. The CDR3 has 15 residues. Written as DNA, the CDR3 is TGTGCCAGCAGTTTAGGGTACTCAGGGAACACTGAAGCTTTCTTT. Protein product: CASSLGYSGNTEAFF.

This CDR3 reads CASSVSGYSNQPQHF. The CDR3 DNA is TGTGCCAGCAGCGTATCAGGGTATAGCAATCAGCCCCAGCATTTT. The rearrangement links TRBV9 to TRBJ1-5; D perhaps matches TRBD1 (5 bases). CDR1 SGDLS and CDR2 YYNGEE come from the germline V gene. The CDR3 has 15 amino acids. V was clipped by 1 base and J by 0 bases, with 8 bases between them.

J is TRBJ2-7 and V is TRBV5-1; the match to TRBD2 covers 8 bases. The V segment lost 0 bases and the J segment 3 bases; nucleotides outside the gene matches: 8. The CDR3 consists of 16 residues. In germline, CDR1 is SGHRS, CDR2 YFSETQ. The CDR3 reads CASSLGVGLGVYEQYF. The CDR3, as DNA: TGCGCCAGCAGCTTGGGAGTGGGACTAGGGGTCTACGAGCAGTACTTC.

V is TRBV4-2 and J is TRBJ2-2; D gene ambiguous. V lost 0 bases and J 3 bases, leaving 8 bases between the germline ends. CDR1 is LGHNA, CDR2 YNFKEQ, per germline. CDR3 length: 15 amino acids. This CDR3 reads CASSQDNYDTGELFF. Written as DNA, the CDR3 is TGTGCCAGCAGCCAAGATAACTACGACACCGGGGAGCTGTTTTTT.

In nucleotides, the CDR3 is TGCGCCAGCAGCCAGGGCAACACAGATACGCAGTATTTT. Translation gives CASSQGNTDTQYF. V and J are TRBV4-1 and TRBJ2-3; D not certain. Germline-derived CDR1 and CDR2 are MGHRA and YSYEKL. Trimming stripped 3 bases from V and 2 bases from J, with 6 bases between. CDR3 size: 13 residues.

V usage is TRBV5-8 and J usage is TRBJ1-1; TRBD1 agrees at 7 bases. Germline V gives CDR1 SGHTS, CDR2 YDEGEE. Trimming at V came to 0 bases and at J to 1 base, leaving 6 bases not matched to a gene. This CDR3 is 16 amino acids long. CDR3 loop: CASSLDGRGENTEAFF. In DNA form, the CDR3 reads TGTGCCAGCAGCTTGGACGGCAGGGGGGAGAACACTGAAGCTTTCTTT.

The V gene is TRBV11-2, the J gene TRBJ2-3; possibly TRBD2 for D (5 bases). Trimming cost V 3 bases and J 5 bases, with 18 bases left between them. This CDR3 has 16 amino acids. Germline CDR1 reads SGHAT; CDR2 reads FQNNGV. The CDR3 loop reads CASSFNPGSRIDTQYF. The CDR3 DNA sequence: TGTGCCAGCAGCTTCAACCCGGGATCCCGGATAGATACGCAGTATTTT.

The CDR3 here is CATSRSGLRVGNEQYF. The CDR3 DNA reads TGTGCCACCAGCCGGTCCGGACTAAGAGTCGGAAACGAGCAGTACTTC. The chain combines TRBV15 with TRBJ2-7; tentative D call: TRBD2 (6 bases). The CDR3 spans 16 residues. V lost 5 bases and J lost 5, with 22 bases in between. Germline CDR1 reads LNHNV; CDR2 reads YYDKDF (reference sequence).

The chain recombines TRBV30 with TRBJ1-1; 10 nucleotides align to TRBD1. Germline V gene sequence: CDR1 GTSNPN, CDR2 SVGIG (reference sequence). Germline trimming cut 2 bases from V and 11 bases from J; bases unmatched to any gene: 8. CDR3 length: 13 amino acids. The CDR3 is CAWSWDRGGLAFF. CDR3 coding DNA: TGTGCCTGGAGTTGGGACAGGGGAGGTCTGGCTTTCTTT.

This chain uses TRBV2 with TRBJ1-2, with TRBD1 as a possible D gene (6 bases). This CDR3 contains 13 residues. The V end lost 5 bases, the J end lost 2 bases, and 9 bases lay between the germline ends. Germline V gives CDR1 SNHLY, CDR2 FYNNEI. The CDR3, as DNA: TGTGCCAGCAGTTTACAGGGAAACTATGGCTACACCTTC. Its protein product is CASSLQGNYGYTF.

The J gene is TRBJ2-3, the V gene TRBV27; 13 nucleotides line up with TRBD2. CDR3 length equals 18 residues. The V segment lost 5 bases and the J segment 1 base; nucleotides outside the gene matches: 9. Germline lookup yields CDR1 MNHEY and CDR2 SMNVEV (reference sequence). CDR3 in amino acids: CASSGFGTSGRGTDTQYF. DNA for the CDR3: TGTGCCAGCAGTGGCTTTGGAACTAGCGGGAGGGGCACAGATACGCAGTATTTT.

This clone was detected only a few times. The chain couples TRBV7-6 to TRBJ1-1; D may be TRBD1 (5 bases). CDR1 is SGHVS, CDR2 FNYEAQ, per germline. This CDR3 has 13 amino acids. V lost 1 base to trimming and J lost 3 bases, with 6 bases between them. CDR3 protein: CASSLDRYTEAFF. The DNA for the CDR3 is TGTGCCAGCAGCTTAGACAGGTACACTGAAGCTTTCTTT.

The chain links TRBV28 to TRBJ2-3; D is possibly TRBD2 (5 bases). Trimming cost V 6 bases and J 3 bases, with 10 bases left between them. The CDR3 totals 13 residues. Looked up from germline, CDR1 is MDHEN and CDR2 is SYDVKM. CDR3 residues: CASRTPGTDTQYF. In DNA, the CDR3 is TGTGCCAGCAGGACCCCGGGGACAGATACGCAGTATTTT.

The chain couples TRBV6-1 to TRBJ2-3; D is uncertain. Germline assignment: CDR1 MNHNS and CDR2 SASEGT. The V end was cut by 4 bases, the J end by 2 bases, with 10 bases between. The CDR3 totals 14 residues. The CDR3 protein is CASSVYYTTDTQYF. CDR3 in DNA: TGTGCCAGCAGTGTCTACTACACCACAGATACGCAGTATTTT.

This clone has just one count. Other nucleotide sequences in the sample specify the same CDR3. This chain links TRBV2 with TRBJ2-2; D ambiguous. With 3 bases removed from V and 0 bases from J, the gap between germline ends came to 8 bases. Germline V gene sequence: CDR1 SNHLY, CDR2 FYNNEI. This CDR3 comprises 15 residues. In DNA, the CDR3 is TGTGCCAGCAGTGAGGGCAGAGCGAACACCGGGGAGCTGTTTTTT. This translates into CASSEGRANTGELFF.

The V gene is TRBV2, the J gene TRBJ2-1; TRBD1 matches 9 bases. This CDR3 has 14 residues. The V and J ends lost 7 bases and 10 bases, in that order; junction bases with no gene match: 11. Germline assignment: CDR1 SNHLY and CDR2 FYNNEI. The CDR3 loop is CASIRDRVIGEQFF. The DNA for the CDR3 is TGTGCCAGCATCAGGGACAGGGTCATCGGCGAGCAGTTCTTC.

The chain joins TRBV5-4 to TRBJ2-7; D remains unclear. V lost 4 bases to trimming and J lost 0 bases, with 8 bases between them. This CDR3 spans 13 amino acids. Germline assignment: CDR1 SGHNT and CDR2 YYREEE (reference sequence). The CDR3 reads CASSVDNSYEQYF. For the CDR3, the DNA is TGTGCCAGCAGCGTAGACAACTCCTACGAGCAGTACTTC.

This clone was detected only a few times. V and J are TRBV7-2 and TRBJ2-1; 10 nucleotides match TRBD2. The germline V gene has CDR1 SGHTA and CDR2 FQGNSA. Trimming took 1 base from V and 7 from J; bases not matched to a gene: 7. The CDR3 runs to 16 residues. The CDR3 spells CASSLGASGGRNEQFF. The CDR3 DNA reads TGTGCCAGCAGCTTAGGGGCTAGCGGGGGCCGAAATGAGCAGTTCTTC.

The chain recombines TRBV7-9 with TRBJ1-6, with 8 bases fitting TRBD1. CDR3 size: 16 residues. Trimming took 6 bases from V and 6 from J; bases not matched to a gene: 10. Germline CDR1 and CDR2: SEHNR and FQNEAQ (reference sequence). CDR3 nucleotide sequence: TGTGCCAGCAGTTACACAGGGGGGGCTGCTAATTCACCCCTCCACTTT. This encodes CASSYTGGAANSPLHF.

This clone came up a few times. The chain employs TRBV7-2 and TRBJ2-2; 8 bases are a match to TRBD2. The CDR3 is 14 residues long. V trimming: 5 bases; J trimming: 6 bases; junction bases outside the gene matches: 5. CDR1 SGHTA and CDR2 FQGNSA come from the germline V gene. In nucleotides, the CDR3 is TGTGCCAGCAGCCCGGGACTAGGGGCCGGGGAGCTGTTTTTT. It translates to CASSPGLGAGELFF.